Here is one T cell receptor (beta chain) with its context. Its antigen is unidentified. TCR sequencing covered a few patients who responded to pembrolizumab. The data stem from a study of PD-1 blockade in mismatch repair-deficient tumors. Study-wide background: Enrolled about 2013-2017, patients had progressing, pretreated mismatch repair-deficient cancers of approximately 13 types. General study findings and limits: Tumor-resident clones, often undetectable pretreatment in blood, expanded then contracted after pembrolizumab.

TCRdb keeps only in-frame clones here, not all; method: immunoSEQ multiplex PCR. This sample has about 120,000 clones; roughly 90% occur once, and the top ten carry over 9.5%. Germline CDR1 reads SEHNR; CDR2 reads FQNEAQ (reference sequence). V was pared by 4 bases and J by 4 bases, with 10 bases between. The CDR3 has 13 residues. The sequence was obtained from an adult with mismatch repair-deficient cancer. This specimen consisted of peripheral blood, obtained approximately 72 weeks after starting pembrolizumab. The gene calls are TRBV7-9 and TRBJ1-1; D uncertain. The CDR3 is CASSSTSGTEAFF. Written as DNA, the CDR3 is TGTGCCAGCAGCTCCACAAGTGGCACTGAAGCTTTCTTT.